A single sample gave rise to the 20 T cell receptor beta chains below, sequenced in a study of blood T cell repertoires in COVID-19. Only in-frame clones appear in the TCRdb table, and some are missing; sequencing was by immunoSEQ multiplex PCR. The sample holds 300,000 to 450,000 clones, around 87% seen once. Sequencing was done on a sample of PBMCs or T cells enriched from blood (not recorded which). These receptors all come from a man younger than 40 who had recovered from COVID-19.

The chain carries TRBV12-3 or TRBV12-4 and TRBJ1-5; TRBD1 matches 8 bases. The V segment lost 7 bases and the J segment 7 bases; nucleotides outside the gene matches: 6. This CDR3 is 13 amino acids long. The CDR3 loop is CASKDRVGQPQHF. The DNA for the CDR3 is TGTGCCAGCAAGGACAGGGTAGGACAGCCCCAGCATTTT.

The J gene is TRBJ2-7, the V gene TRBV5-6; 8 nucleotides match TRBD1. The V segment lost 4 bases and the J segment 0 bases; nucleotides outside the gene matches: 9. CDR3 length: 16 amino acids. Germline V CDR1 and CDR2: SGHDT, YYEEEE. The CDR3 sequence: CASSVTGEGSSYEQYF. CDR3 bases: TGTGCCAGCAGCGTGACAGGGGAAGGAAGCTCCTACGAGCAGTACTTC.

V usage is TRBV5-6 and J usage is TRBJ1-2, with TRBD1 identical over 7 bases. The CDR3 extends over 17 amino acids. CDR1 and CDR2 (germline): SGHDT, YYEEEE. V lost 4 bases and J lost 0; bases outside the gene matches: 12. The CDR3 coding sequence is TGTGCCAGCAGCGCCTTTTACAGGGGAAAGGCTAACTATGGCTACACCTTC. It specifies CASSAFYRGKANYGYTF. Together with reference TRBV5-6 and TRBJ1-2, the CDR3 gives the full variable domain: DAGVTQSPTHLIKTRGQQVTLRCSPKSGHDTVSWYQQALGQGPQFIFQYYEEEERQRGNFPDRFSGHQFPNYSSELNVNALLLGDSALYLCASSAFYRGKANYGYTFGSGTRLTVV.

This chain uses TRBV7-2 with TRBJ2-1; D perhaps matches TRBD2 (5 bases). This CDR3 is 12 amino acids long. Germline V gives CDR1 SGHTA, CDR2 FQGNSA. With 6 bases removed from V and 10 bases from J, the gap between germline ends came to 13 bases. CDR3 amino acids: CASSFSVAEQFF. As DNA, the CDR3 is TGTGCCAGCAGTTTTAGCGTTGCCGAGCAGTTCTTC.

The rearrangement uses TRBV2 and TRBJ1-2; a weak D match, TRBD1 (6 bases). The CDR3 has 12 amino acids. Germline V CDR1 and CDR2: SNHLY, FYNNEI. V lost 9 bases, J lost 3 bases, and 11 bases lay in between. The chain's CDR3 is CARQGIDYGYTF. For the CDR3, the DNA is TGTGCCAGACAGGGTATCGACTATGGCTACACCTTC.

This clone was observed a single time. V is TRBV30 and J is TRBJ1-5; D might be TRBD1 (5 bases). There are 13 residues in the CDR3. Per the germline V gene, CDR1 is GTSNPN and CDR2 is SVGIG (reference sequence). V gave up 0 bases and J gave up 5 bases, with 8 bases separating them. CDR3 DNA: TGTGCCTGGAGTGTTATAGGGGATCAGCCCCAGCATTTT. Its translation: CAWSVIGDQPQHF.

The chain joins TRBV28 to TRBJ2-4; a weak D match, TRBD2 (5 bases). There are 14 residues in the CDR3. Trimming stripped 6 bases from V and 1 base from J, with 10 bases between. The germline V gene has CDR1 MDHEN and CDR2 SYDVKM. The CDR3 loop is CASSPGGAKNIQYF. CDR3 sequence (DNA): TGTGCCAGCAGCCCTGGAGGTGCCAAAAACATTCAGTACTTC.

V and J are TRBV5-6 and TRBJ2-1; TRBD1 is a possible D gene (6 bases). V lost 3 bases, J lost 8 bases, and 18 bases lay in between. This CDR3 region has 15 residues. Germline CDR1 is SGHDT and CDR2 is YYEEEE. The CDR3 sequence is CASSSSRQGMHEQFF. CDR3 bases: TGTGCCAGCAGCTCGTCAAGGCAGGGGATGCATGAGCAGTTCTTC. The entire variable domain, with the rest obtained from reference TRBV5-6 and TRBJ2-1, is as follows: DAGVTQSPTHLIKTRGQQVTLRCSPKSGHDTVSWYQQALGQGPQFIFQYYEEEERQRGNFPDRFSGHQFPNYSSELNVNALLLGDSALYLCASSSSRQGMHEQFFGPGTRLTVL.

This clone occurred a few times. The V call is TRBV9, the J call TRBJ1-5; no firm D call. The germline V and J ends were trimmed by 0 bases and 9 bases, with 10 bases remaining between them. The germline CDR1 and CDR2 sequences are SGDLS and YYNGEE. The CDR3 totals 13 residues. CDR3 coding DNA: TGTGCCAGCAGCGTAGACCAGGCATCGCCCCAGCATTTT. This sequence encodes CASSVDQASPQHF.

V usage is TRBV30 and J usage is TRBJ1-6; D possibly corresponds to TRBD1 (5 bases). The CDR3 is 14 residues long. Germline V gene data show CDR1 as GTSNPN and CDR2 as SVGIG (reference sequence). Trimming took 0 bases from V and 6 from J, leaving 9 bases between them. The CDR3 coding sequence is TGTGCCTGGAGTGTTAGGGGTGGTAATTCACCCCTCCACTTT. Its translation is CAWSVRGGNSPLHF.

The V and J genes are TRBV19 and TRBJ1-6, with no clear D. Germline values: CDR1 LNHDA, CDR2 SQIVND (reference sequence). The V and J ends lost 3 bases and 10 bases respectively, with 13 bases between them. The CDR3 is 14 amino acids. Written as DNA, the CDR3 is TGTGCCAGTAGTATTGGCAGCCCCGGGTCACCCCTCCACTTT. This encodes CASSIGSPGSPLHF.

J is TRBJ1-1 and V is TRBV18; maybe TRBD1 (6 bases). There are 13 residues in the CDR3. Between the trimmed V and J ends, which lost 5 bases and 3 bases, there was a span of 10 bases. Per the germline V gene, CDR1 is KGHSH and CDR2 is LQKENI. CDR3: CASSYHRDTEAFF. CDR3 coding DNA: TGTGCCAGCTCATATCACAGGGACACTGAAGCTTTCTTT.

This clone was seen once. This rearrangement joins TRBV6-5 to TRBJ2-1; 8 bases map to TRBD2. The J segment lost 7 bases and the V segment lost 2 bases, leaving 10 bases of the junction unmatched. Germline assignment: CDR1 MNHEY and CDR2 SVGAGI. This CDR3 region has 16 residues. The DNA of the CDR3 is TGTGCCAGCAGTTACGTCCCGGGACGGGGGGGGAATGAGCAGTTCTTC. As protein: CASSYVPGRGGNEQFF.

The sample holds one count of this clone. The CDR3 loop is CASTQGGHNSPLHF. CDR3 in DNA: TGCGCCAGCACCCAGGGAGGCCATAATTCACCCCTCCACTTT. The chain has TRBV5-1 and TRBJ1-6; D is perhaps TRBD1 (5 bases). V shed 6 bases and J shed 5 bases, with 12 bases lying between them. Germline V CDR1 and CDR2: SGHRS, YFSETQ. The CDR3 consists of 14 residues.

The chain has TRBV2 and TRBJ1-6; 9 bases are shared with TRBD1. The germline CDR1 and CDR2 sequences are SNHLY and FYNNEI. V lost 6 bases, J lost 5 bases, and 2 bases stayed unmatched. The CDR3 runs 14 residues. In nucleotides, the CDR3 is TGTGCCAGCAGGAGGGACAGGGATAATTCACCCCTCCACTTT. It encodes CASRRDRDNSPLHF.

The chain combines TRBV4-1 with TRBJ1-2; TRBD1 matches 10 bases. V was pared by 0 bases and J by 7 bases, with 8 bases of the junction left unmatched. CDR1 is MGHRA, CDR2 YSYEKL, per germline. The CDR3 is made up of 16 amino acids. CDR3 sequence (DNA): TGCGCCAGCAGCCAAGAATGGACAGGGGGACTTTTTGGCTACACCTTC. Its protein is CASSQEWTGGLFGYTF.

V is TRBV27 and J is TRBJ1-2, with 10 bases aligning to TRBD1. This CDR3 contains 17 residues. Per the germline V gene, CDR1 is MNHEY and CDR2 is SMNVEV (reference sequence). The ends lost 4 bases at V and 2 bases at J; junction bases unmatched: 10. As DNA, the CDR3 is TGTGCCAGCAGTTCCATGACGACAGGGGGCCGGAACTATGGCTACACCTTC. Amino acids: CASSSMTTGGRNYGYTF.

The chain carries TRBV19 and TRBJ2-3; 8 bases are a match to TRBD1. V was pared by 7 bases and J by 6 bases, with 15 bases of the junction left unmatched. The CDR3 totals 16 residues. Germline CDR1 reads LNHDA; CDR2 reads SQIVND (reference sequence). The CDR3 DNA reads TGTGCCAGTACTCAGGGGGCAGGGGGATATTGGGATACGCAGTATTTT. Translating it yields CASTQGAGGYWDTQYF.

The V gene is TRBV10-3, the J gene TRBJ2-7, with 9 bases aligning to TRBD1. In germline, CDR1 is ENHRY, CDR2 SYGVKD. V lost 10 bases and J lost 3; bases outside the gene matches: 1. This CDR3 comprises 11 residues. CDR3 coding DNA: TGTGCCACGACAGGGGGCTACGAGCAGTACTTC. This translates into CATTGGYEQYF.

The rearrangement uses TRBV4-2 and TRBJ1-5; D is uncertain. Germline V gene lookup returns CDR1 LGHNA and CDR2 YNFKEQ. The CDR3 runs 14 residues. The ends were cut back, 0 bases at V and 4 bases at J, with 7 bases in the middle. The CDR3 loop is CASSQEGRNQPQHF. CDR3 DNA sequence: TGTGCCAGCAGCCAAGAGGGCAGGAATCAGCCCCAGCATTTT.